Listed here are 16 T cell receptor beta chains from one sample, sequenced in a study of shared T cell receptors in the human thymus (dated by TCRdb to the early 2020s). The library was prepared using the immunoSEQ multiplex PCR assay. TCRdb's version of the immuneACCESS table is confined to in-frame rearrangements and falls short of the full clone set. An unresolved V gene accounts for under half of the shortfall where checked; the remainder is of unknown origin. The table for this sample lists approximately 580,000 clones; about 84% of them were counted only once. Jointly, the top ten make up roughly 0.013% of the sample. The same specimen was also included in a second study, on human thymus T cells.

The sequenced sample was thymocytes. These TCRs come from a boy under three years old with a congenital heart defect. Donor details come from another sample of the same person, matched by shared clones.

CDR3 sequence (DNA): TGTGCCAGTAGTGTCACTAGGGTTGAGCAGTTCTTC. This translates into CASSVTRVEQFF. The rearrangement uses TRBV19 and TRBJ2-1; a weak D match, TRBD2 (5 bases). The CDR3 has 12 residues. Germline-derived CDR1 and CDR2 are LNHDA and SQIVND (reference sequence). Trimming took off 5 bases at V and 9 bases at J, with 11 bases between the two ends. The whole variable domain, filled in from reference TRBV19 and TRBJ2-1, reads DGGITQSPKYLFRKEGQNVTLSCEQNLNHDAMYWYRQDPGQGLRLIYYSQIVNDFQKGDIAEGYSVSREKKESFPLTVTSAQKNPTAFYLCASSVTRVEQFFGPGTRLTVL.

This chain joins TRBV4-1 and TRBJ2-7, with TRBD2 matching over 7 bases. Germline lookup yields CDR1 MGHRA and CDR2 YSYEKL. The trim removed 0 bases at V and 2 bases at J, leaving 10 bases unmatched. The CDR3 is 17 residues long. The CDR3: CASSQEGRRAGAYEQYF. The DNA for the CDR3 is TGCGCCAGCAGCCAAGAGGGGAGGCGTGCGGGGGCCTACGAGCAGTACTTC.

The rearrangement links TRBV27 to TRBJ1-1, with 8 bases fitting TRBD1. Germline values: CDR1 MNHEY, CDR2 SMNVEV (reference sequence). V was pared by 5 bases and J by 3 bases, with 5 bases of the junction left unmatched. The CDR3 length is 14 residues. CDR3 loop: CASSPQGADTEAFF. In DNA, the CDR3 is TGTGCCAGCAGTCCTCAGGGGGCAGACACTGAAGCTTTCTTT.

V is TRBV27 and J is TRBJ2-7; possible D gene TRBD2, 6 bases. V was shortened by 5 bases and J by 5 bases, with 19 bases between the two germline ends. In germline, CDR1 is MNHEY, CDR2 SMNVEV (reference sequence). The CDR3 is made up of 15 amino acids. The CDR3 here is CASSAAGKGLNEQYF. CDR3 in DNA: TGTGCCAGCAGTGCCGCGGGGAAAGGACTAAACGAGCAGTACTTC.

The chain recombines TRBV4-3 with TRBJ1-1; a weak D match, TRBD1 (5 bases). Trimming removed 5 bases at V and 7 bases at J, with 17 bases between. This CDR3 comprises 14 residues. CDR1 is LGHNA and CDR2 is YSLEER in the germline V gene. For the CDR3, the DNA is TGCGCCAGCAGCGCAAGAAGGGGCTTTAATGAAGCTTTCTTT. The encoded protein is CASSARRGFNEAFF.

The chain carries TRBV7-2 and TRBJ2-2; 7 positions agree with TRBD1. The CDR3 is 17 amino acids. Unmatched junction bases numbered 9, after V lost 1 base and J lost 4 bases. In germline, CDR1 is SGHTA, CDR2 FQGNSA. DNA for the CDR3: TGTGCCAGCAGCTTAGAAGACAGGGTTGGAGGCACCGGGGAGCTGTTTTTT. Protein sequence: CASSLEDRVGGTGELFF.

The gene calls are TRBV30 and TRBJ2-3; D may be TRBD1 (5 bases). The germline V gene has CDR1 GTSNPN and CDR2 SVGIG (reference sequence). This CDR3 comprises 15 residues. Deletions cut 4 bases from V and 3 bases from J, with 17 bases between. CDR3 nucleotides: TGTGCCTGGAATGGACAAGTTAGCAAGACAGATACGCAGTATTTT. Translated: CAWNGQVSKTDTQYF.

In its sample, this clone was seen once. The rearrangement uses TRBV27 and TRBJ2-7, with D perhaps matching TRBD2 (5 bases). The CDR3 length is 18 residues. The germline CDR1 and CDR2 sequences are MNHEY and SMNVEV (reference sequence). V lost 7 bases, J lost 1 base, and 26 bases lay in between. CDR3 region: CASTPTGLSLGRSYEQYF. The CDR3 coding sequence is TGTGCCAGCACCCCTACCGGACTGAGCCTCGGAAGGTCCTACGAGCAGTACTTC.

This rearrangement joins TRBV19 to TRBJ1-5; 8 nucleotides align to TRBD1. The germline CDR1 and CDR2 sequences are LNHDA and SQIVND (reference sequence). J lost 6 bases, V lost 3 bases, and 10 bases had no gene match. The CDR3 totals 16 residues. CDR3 sequence reads: CASSMVEDREGQPQHF. The CDR3 region has the DNA TGTGCCAGTAGTATGGTCGAGGACAGGGAGGGTCAGCCCCAGCATTTT.

This sequence joins TRBV6-5 and TRBJ1-1; 8 positions agree with TRBD1. Per the germline V gene, CDR1 is MNHEY and CDR2 is SVGAGI. The CDR3 extends over 16 amino acids. V trimming: 0 bases; J trimming: 6 bases; junction bases outside the gene matches: 9. CDR3 protein: CASSYSRTGYRAEAFF. CDR3 bases: TGTGCCAGCAGTTACTCCAGGACAGGGTATCGGGCTGAAGCTTTCTTT.

V usage is TRBV4-1 and J usage is TRBJ2-2, with a weak D call TRBD1 (7 bases). The length of the CDR3 is 17 residues. The germline V gene encodes CDR1 MGHRA and CDR2 YSYEKL. The ends were cut back, 4 bases at V and 2 bases at J, with 17 bases in the middle. CDR3 nucleotide sequence: TGCGCCAGCAGCCGAAATACGGGGGACAGAAACACCGGGGAGCTGTTTTTT. Its protein is CASSRNTGDRNTGELFF.

This clone has only a few counts. The chain has TRBV9 and TRBJ1-2, with D maybe TRBD1 (6 bases). The CDR3 runs to 16 residues. V lost 3 bases, J lost 4 bases, and 19 bases lay in between. Per germline, CDR1 SGDLS and CDR2 YYNGEE. In nucleotides, the CDR3 is TGTGCCAGCAGCGATCCTCTCGGGGGGGGCGTCTATGGCTACACCTTC. Residues: CASSDPLGGGVYGYTF.

This chain uses TRBV4-3 with TRBJ2-5; 7 nucleotides line up with TRBD1. V was pared by 0 bases and J by 1 base, with 2 bases of the junction left unmatched. Germline CDR1 LGHNA, CDR2 YSLEER. The CDR3 spans 15 residues. CDR3 sequence: CASSQDHRGQETQYF. CDR3 DNA: TGCGCCAGCAGCCAAGATCACAGGGGCCAAGAGACCCAGTACTTC.

As DNA, the CDR3 is TGTGCCAGCAGCTTAGGGGGATGGGTAGCGGGAGTTCTTCACAATGAGCAGTTCTTC. Translating it yields CASSLGGWVAGVLHNEQFF. V and J are TRBV7-2 and TRBJ2-1; 9 bases fit TRBD2. Germline V gives CDR1 SGHTA, CDR2 FQGNSA. The CDR3 has 19 amino acids. J gave up 5 bases and V 1 base, and 15 bases lay outside the gene matches.

The V gene is TRBV27, the J gene TRBJ2-1, with a possible D match to TRBD1 (6 bases). V was clipped by 10 bases and J by 5 bases, with 12 bases between them. CDR1 is MNHEY and CDR2 is SMNVEV in the germline V gene (reference sequence). The CDR3 is made up of 12 amino acids. The CDR3 is CATNRADNEQFF. The CDR3 DNA reads TGTGCCACCAACAGGGCGGACAATGAGCAGTTCTTC.

This chain connects TRBV9 to TRBJ1-2; TRBD1 might be the D (5 bases). In germline, CDR1 is SGDLS, CDR2 YYNGEE. Trimming pared 3 bases from V and 4 bases from J, leaving 10 bases between. The CDR3 has 13 residues. The CDR3 reads CASSGRGFYGYTF. The CDR3 DNA follows: TGTGCCAGCAGCGGGAGGGGCTTCTATGGCTACACCTTC.